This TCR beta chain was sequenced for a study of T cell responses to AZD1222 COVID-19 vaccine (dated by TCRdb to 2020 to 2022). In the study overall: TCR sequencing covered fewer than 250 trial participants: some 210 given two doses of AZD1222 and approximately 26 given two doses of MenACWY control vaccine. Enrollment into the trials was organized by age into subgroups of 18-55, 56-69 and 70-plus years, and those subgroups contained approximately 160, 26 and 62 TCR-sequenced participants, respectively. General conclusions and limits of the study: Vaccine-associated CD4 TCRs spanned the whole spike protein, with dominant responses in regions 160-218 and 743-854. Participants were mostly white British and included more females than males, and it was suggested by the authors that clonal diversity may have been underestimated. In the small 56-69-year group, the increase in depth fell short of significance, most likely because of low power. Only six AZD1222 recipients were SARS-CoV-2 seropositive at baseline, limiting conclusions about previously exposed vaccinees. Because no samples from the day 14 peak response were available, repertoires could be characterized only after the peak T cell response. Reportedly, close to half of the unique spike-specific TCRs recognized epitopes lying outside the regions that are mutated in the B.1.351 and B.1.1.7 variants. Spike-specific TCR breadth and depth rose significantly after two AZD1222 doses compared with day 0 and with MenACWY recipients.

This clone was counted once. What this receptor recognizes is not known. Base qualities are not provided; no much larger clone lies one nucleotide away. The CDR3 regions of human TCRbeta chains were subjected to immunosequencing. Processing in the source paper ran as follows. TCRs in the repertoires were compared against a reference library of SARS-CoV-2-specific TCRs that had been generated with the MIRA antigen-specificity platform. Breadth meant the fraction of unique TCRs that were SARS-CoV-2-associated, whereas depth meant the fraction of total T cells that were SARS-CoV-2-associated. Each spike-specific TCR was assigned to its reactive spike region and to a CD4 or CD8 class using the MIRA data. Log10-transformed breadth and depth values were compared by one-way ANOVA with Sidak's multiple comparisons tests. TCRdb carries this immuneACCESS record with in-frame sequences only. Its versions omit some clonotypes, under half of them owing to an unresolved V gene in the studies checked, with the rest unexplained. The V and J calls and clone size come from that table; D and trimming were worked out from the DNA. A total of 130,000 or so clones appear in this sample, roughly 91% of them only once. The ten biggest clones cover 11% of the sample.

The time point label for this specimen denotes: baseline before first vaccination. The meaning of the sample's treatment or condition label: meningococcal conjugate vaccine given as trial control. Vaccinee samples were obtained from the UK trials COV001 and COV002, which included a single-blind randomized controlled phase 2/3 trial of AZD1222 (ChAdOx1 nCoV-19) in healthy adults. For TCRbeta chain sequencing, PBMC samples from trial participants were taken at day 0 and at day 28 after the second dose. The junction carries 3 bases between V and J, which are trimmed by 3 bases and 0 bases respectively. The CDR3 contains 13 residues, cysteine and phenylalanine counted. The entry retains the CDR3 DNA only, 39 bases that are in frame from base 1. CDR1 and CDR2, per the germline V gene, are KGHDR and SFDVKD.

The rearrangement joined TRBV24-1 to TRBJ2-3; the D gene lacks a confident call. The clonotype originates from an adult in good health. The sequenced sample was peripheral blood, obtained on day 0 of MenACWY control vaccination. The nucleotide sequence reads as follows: TGTGCCACCAGTGATCCAAGCACAGATACGCAGTATTTT. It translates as CATSDPSTDTQYF.